The present TCR beta chain was sequenced within a study of OX40 agonist ivuxolimab in advanced cancers. Looking at the study overall: Dose-escalation subjects each had hepatocellular carcinoma, melanoma, renal cell or head and neck cancer. People who had prior anti-PD-1, anti-PD-L1 or anti-CTLA-4 therapy could take part, and approximately 44% had some.

Findings and limits, study-wide: Both CD4+ and CD8+ T cell populations in blood had undergone clonal expansion by week 6 at 0.1 to 3.0 mg/kg. Among the lowest levels of clonal expansion were found in partial responders at 0.1-3.0 mg/kg.

As concerns this clone: As yet, its antigen is unknown.

The table came from immunoSEQ multiplex PCR; TCRdb's copy has only in-frame clones and leaves some out. The data contain some 89,000 clones, about 86% of them singletons. The ends were cut back, 6 bases at V and 2 bases at J, with 8 bases in the middle. The CDR3 has 12 amino acids. From germline, CDR1 is ENHRY and CDR2 SYGVKD. This TCR derives from an adult with an advanced solid tumor such as melanoma, head and neck, liver or kidney cancer. The material sequenced was CD4+ or CD8+ T cells sorted from blood, taken in a trial of the OX40 agonist ivuxolimab. This sequence joins TRBV10-3 and TRBJ2-7; D remains unclear. CDR3 sequence reads: CAIRDQTYEQYF. CDR3 in DNA: TGTGCCATCAGGGACCAAACCTACGAGCAGTACTTC.